This entry features one TCR beta chain sequence. What it binds is not known. A read error may be the cause here, since a much bigger clone is one base away. Gene names refer to mouse genes. The missing CDR3 end, 4 residues past where the read stops, is filled in from the germline J gene. This sample was taken from a study of CD8+ T cells in alopecia areata. The overall study: The graft donors were roughly 6-13-month-old C3H/HeJ mice with spontaneous alopecia, and their skin went to 7-10-week-old female C3H/HeJ mice. Notes on the study in general: Scalp samples also contribute reads from the resident alphabeta T cells found in normal skin.

It was with CD4, CD8alpha, NKG2D, NKG2ACE and other markers that pooled cutaneous lymph node cells were sorted. The CDR3 has 11 residues. V was shortened by 3 bases and J by 3 bases, with 4 bases between the two germline ends. Germline CDR1 reads NSHNY; CDR2 reads SYGAGN. Following RNA extraction, reverse transcription yielded cDNA that acted as the sequencing template. The table came from immunoSEQ multiplex PCR; TCRdb's copy has only in-frame clones and leaves some out. This sample carries 200,000 to 300,000 clones, none of them present only once. The chain links TRBV13-1 to TRBJ2-7; D gene unclear. Input material: CD4+ T cells sorted from a lymph node. The receptor was derived from a C3H/HeJ mouse with alopecia areata. This strain's MHC haplotype is H2-k. CDR3 bases read: TGTGCCAGCAGTGCCAACTAT. It yields the protein CASSANY. The CDR3, in full, reads CASSANYEQYF.